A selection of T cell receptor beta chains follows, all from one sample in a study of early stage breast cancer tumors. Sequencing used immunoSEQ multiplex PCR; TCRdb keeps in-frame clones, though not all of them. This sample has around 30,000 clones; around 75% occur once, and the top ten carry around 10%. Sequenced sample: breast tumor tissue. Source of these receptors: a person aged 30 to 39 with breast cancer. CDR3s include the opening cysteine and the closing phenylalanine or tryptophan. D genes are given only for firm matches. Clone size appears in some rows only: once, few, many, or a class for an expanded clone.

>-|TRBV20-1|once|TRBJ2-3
TGCAGTGCTAGTGGAAGCGATACGCAGTATTTT
CSASGSDTQYF
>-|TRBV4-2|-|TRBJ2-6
TGTGCCAGCAGCCAAGTCGCGGGGGCCAACGTCCTGACTTTC
CASSQVAGANVLTF
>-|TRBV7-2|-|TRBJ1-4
TGTGCCAGCAGCTTAGAAAGGCGCCAGGGAAATGAAAAACTGTTTTTT
CASSLERRQGNEKLFF
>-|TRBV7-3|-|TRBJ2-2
TGTGCCAGCAGCTTAGAGGTGCCAGCGAACACCGGGGAGCTGTTTTTT
CASSLEVPANTGELFF
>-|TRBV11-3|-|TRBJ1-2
TGTGCCAGCAGCTTAGACCCCCAAGGGGTGGCCACCTTC
CASSLDPQGVATF
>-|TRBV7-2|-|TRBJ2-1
TGTGCCAGCAGCCAAGATAGGACTGAGACCAATGAGCAGTTCTTC
CASSQDRTETNEQFF
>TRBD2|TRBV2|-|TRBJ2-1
TGTGCCAGCAGTATCCTAGCGGGAGGGCCCAGCTACAATGAGCAGTTCTTC
CASSILAGGPSYNEQFF
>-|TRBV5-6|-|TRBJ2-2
TGTGCCAGCATACTCCGGTTAGGGTTCGGGGAGCTGTTTTTT
CASILRLGFGELFF
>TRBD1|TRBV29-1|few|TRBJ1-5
TGCAGCGCGTTACAGGGGGCCAATCAGCCCCAGCATTTT
CSALQGANQPQHF
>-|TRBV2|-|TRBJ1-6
TGTGCCAGCAGTGAAGGAGGGTTCCCCTATAATTCACCCCTCCACTTT
CASSEGGFPYNSPLHF
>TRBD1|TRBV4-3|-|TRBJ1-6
TGCGCCAGCAGCCACCTACAATATATAGGACAGGGGAATTCACCCCTCCACTTT
CASSHLQYIGQGNSPLHF
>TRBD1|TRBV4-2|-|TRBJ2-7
TGTGCCAGCAGCAGAGACAGGGGGAAGGGCCCATACTCCTACGAGCAGTACTTC
CASSRDRGKGPYSYEQYF
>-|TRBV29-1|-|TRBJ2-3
TGCAGCGGAATGCAAAATACGCAGTATTTT
CSGMQNTQYF
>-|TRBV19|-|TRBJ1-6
TGTGCCAGTAGTATACCCTCAGGGGCTTCACCCCTCCACTTT
CASSIPSGASPLHF
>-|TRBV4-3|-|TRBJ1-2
TGCGCCAGCAGCCAAGACCTGACAGGTGATCCCCATGGCTACACCTTC
CASSQDLTGDPHGYTF
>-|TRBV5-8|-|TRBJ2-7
TGTGCCAGCAGCTTTCTAGACCGTGAATCCTACGAGCAGTACTTC
CASSFLDRESYEQYF
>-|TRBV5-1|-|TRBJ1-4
TGCGCCAGCAGCTCCTATTCGTCAACTAATGAAAAACTGTTTTTT
CASSSYSSTNEKLFF
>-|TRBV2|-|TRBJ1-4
TGTGCCAGCAGACCAAGGAGCACTAATGAAAAACTGTTTTTT
CASRPRSTNEKLFF
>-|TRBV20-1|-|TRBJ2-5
TGCAGTGCCCTAACCAAAGAGACCCAGTACTTC
CSALTKETQYF
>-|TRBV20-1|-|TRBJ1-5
TGCAGTGCTAGTAGAGTACAGCCCCAGCATTTT
CSASRVQPQHF
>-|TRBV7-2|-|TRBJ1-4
TGTGCCAGCACCCCAACGGCGGGTCCTAATGAAAAACTGTTTTTT
CASTPTAGPNEKLFF
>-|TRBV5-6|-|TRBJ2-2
TGTGCCAGCAGCTTGGGGGGTGCCGGGGAGCTGTTTTTT
CASSLGGAGELFF
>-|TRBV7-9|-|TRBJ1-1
TGTGCCAGCAGCCTTAGGGGCGGCACTGAAGCTTTCTTT
CASSLRGGTEAFF
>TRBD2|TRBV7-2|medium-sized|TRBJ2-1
TGTGCCAGCAGCTTTACTAGCGGGCCCTACAATGAGCAGTTCTTC
CASSFTSGPYNEQFF
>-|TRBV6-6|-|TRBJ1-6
TGTGCCAGCAGTTACCCTCCGGATTATAATTCACCCCTCCACTTT
CASSYPPDYNSPLHF
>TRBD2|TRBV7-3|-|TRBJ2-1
TGTGCCAGCAGCCAAACTAGCGGGAACAATGAGCAGTTCTTC
CASSQTSGNNEQFF
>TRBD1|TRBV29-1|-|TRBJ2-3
TGCAGCGCTCAGGGACAGGGAACCACAGATACGCAGTATTTT
CSAQGQGTTDTQYF
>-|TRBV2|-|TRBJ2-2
TGTGCCAGGGACAGTACGAACACCGGGGAGCTGTTTTTT
CARDSTNTGELFF
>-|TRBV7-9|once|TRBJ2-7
TGTGCCAGCAGTTCCCTCGCCGGATACGAGCAGTACTTC
CASSSLAGYEQYF
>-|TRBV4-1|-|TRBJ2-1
TGCGCCAGCAGCCAAGGGGCCCTAAACAATGAGCAGTTCTTC
CASSQGALNNEQFF
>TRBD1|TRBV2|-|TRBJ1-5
TGTGCCAGCAGTGAACTCAGACAGGGAGGACAGCCCCAGCATTTT
CASSELRQGGQPQHF